These T cell receptor beta chains were read from a single sample in a study of blood T cells in healthy people across ages. TCRdb itself ran the 5' RACE reads through MiXCR, one entry per CDR3 protein. The repertoire holds 650,000 or so distinct CDR3 sequences, over 40% seen once, with about 14% in the top ten. Sequencing was carried out using blood. These TCRs come from a woman aged 80 or over in good health. The CDR3 runs from the conserved cysteine through the conserved F or W. D genes are given only for firm matches. Size is omitted from some rows. Given values are once, few, many or a class for expanded clones.

v_gene,abundance,d_gene,j_gene,CDR3nt,CDR3aa
TRBV2,.,.,TRBJ2-7,TGTGCCAGCAGTGAGTTGGCAGGGTTGGGAGAGCAGTACTTC,CASSELAGLGEQYF
TRBV4-3,.,TRBD2,TRBJ2-1,TGCGCCAGCAGCCAACCGGGACTAGCGGGCAATGAGCAGTTCTTC,CASSQPGLAGNEQFF
TRBV4-3,.,TRBD1,TRBJ1-2,TGCGCCAGCAGCCAAGGCCCCCCGACAGGGGGTTTTGGCTACACCTTC,CASSQGPPTGGFGYTF
TRBV4-2,.,.,TRBJ2-1,TGTGCCAGCAGTTTGGCGGGCTCATCCTACAATGATCAGTTCTTC,CASSLAGSSYNDQFF
TRBV7-3,.,.,TRBJ1-3,TGTGCCAGCAGCTTGGGGGCTGGAAACACCATATATTTT,CASSLGAGNTIYF
TRBV5-1,.,TRBD1,TRBJ2-6,TGCACCAGCAGGAATCCAACAGGGGATGGGGCCAACGTCCTGACTTTC,CTSRNPTGDGANVLTF
TRBV20-1,.,.,TRBJ2-7,TGCAGTGCCCGGGATCCTCTTACCTACGAGCAGTACTTC,CSARDPLTYEQYF
TRBV5-1,.,.,TRBJ2-2,TGCGCCAGCAGCATACAGGGTGGAGACACCGGGGAGCTGTTTTTT,CASSIQGGDTGELFF
TRBV27,few,.,TRBJ1-1,TGTGCCAGCGGTCTCATGGGGCTGAACACTGAAGCTTTCTTT,CASGLMGLNTEAFF
TRBV7-2,.,.,TRBJ2-6,TGTGCCAGCAGCTTAGAGGGGACATCTGGGGCCAACGTCCTGACTTTC,CASSLEGTSGANVLTF
TRBV18,.,.,TRBJ1-6,TGTGCCAGCTCACCACCGACAAGCGGGACGGACTCTAATTCACCCCTCCACTTT,CASSPPTSGTDSNSPLHF
TRBV29-1,.,.,TRBJ2-5,TGCAGCGTCAGTCAGACAGGAGCGACATACGAACAGTACTTC,CSVSQTGATYEQYF
TRBV6-5,.,.,TRBJ2-6,TGTGCCAGCAGGCCGACTGGGGCCAACGTCCTGACTTTC,CASRPTGANVLTF
TRBV10-3,.,.,TRBJ2-5,TGTGCCATCAGTGGAAAGGACGGGGCAGGAGAGACCCAGTACTTC,CAISGKDGAGETQYF
TRBV9,many,TRBD2,TRBJ2-1,TGTGCCAGCAGCGTAGGGTCGACTAGCGGGGACTATGAGCAGTTCTTC,CASSVGSTSGDYEQFF
TRBV25-1,many,.,TRBJ2-1,TGTGCCAGCAGAGGACCTAACCCCCATTCGGGGACGGGCAATGAGCAGTTCTTC,CASRGPNPHSGTGNEQFF
TRBV18,.,TRBD1,TRBJ2-7,TGTGCCAGCTCACCACCGCGGACAGGGGGCTCCTACAATGAGCAGTACTTC,CASSPPRTGGSYNEQYF
TRBV29-1,.,TRBD1,TRBJ2-7,TGCAGCGTTGAATTGGACAGGGACCACGAGCAGTACTTC,CSVELDRDHEQYF
TRBV20-1,few,TRBD2,TRBJ2-1,TGCAGTGCTAGAGCGGGAGGGCCTAAGGATGAGCAGTTCTTC,CSARAGGPKDEQFF
TRBV25-1,.,.,TRBJ2-1,TGTGCCAGCAGGGACGTCGGGGTAGGCAATGAGCAGTTCTTC,CASRDVGVGNEQFF
TRBV7-9,few,TRBD1,TRBJ2-3,TGTGCCAGCAGCATTGAGACAGGGGGCGAGGTTACGCAGTATTTT,CASSIETGGEVTQYF
TRBV5-1,.,.,TRBJ2-1,TGCGCCAGCGGGGTTGACTTGGCCACCTACAATGAGCAGTTCTTC,CASGVDLATYNEQFF
TRBV6-1,few,.,TRBJ2-2,TGTGCCAGCAGTGAAGCCCCCCGGGGAGGCGGGGAGCTGTTTTTT,CASSEAPRGGGELFF
TRBV12-3/TRBV12-4,.,.,TRBJ1-5,TGTGCCAGCAGTTACTATAGCAATCAGCCCCAGCATTTT,CASSYYSNQPQHF
TRBV12-3/TRBV12-4,.,TRBD1,TRBJ2-1,TGTGCCAGCAGTCAGGGGGCGGATGAGCAGTTCTTC,CASSQGADEQFF
TRBV5-1,.,TRBD2,TRBJ2-3,TGCGCCAGCAGCTTGCAGGGACTAGCGGGGGGGCCGAGAGATACGCAGTATTTT,CASSLQGLAGGPRDTQYF
TRBV20-1,many,.,TRBJ2-3,TGCAGTCCAAGGGGGGGGGGTGGTACAGATACGCAGTATTTT,CSPRGGGGTDTQYF
TRBV30,.,TRBD1,TRBJ2-7,TGTGCCTGGGGACAGGGGAGCTACGAGCAGTACTTC,CAWGQGSYEQYF
TRBV7-9,.,.,TRBJ1-5,TGTGCCAGCAGCTTAGCAACAGGGAAGAATCAGCCCCAGCATTTT,CASSLATGKNQPQHF
TRBV7-3,.,.,TRBJ2-2,TGTGCCAGCAGCTACAACCTATTAACGCGGACGGGTTGGACCGGGGAGCTGTTTTTT,CASSYNLLTRTGWTGELFF
TRBV27,many,.,TRBJ2-6,TGTGCCAGCAGTTTGGGCAGCCTCTCTGGGGCCAACGTCCTGACTTTC,CASSLGSLSGANVLTF
TRBV20-1,.,TRBD2,TRBJ2-7,TGCAGTGCTAGAGGACTAGCGGGGGTGACCTACGAGCAGTACTTC,CSARGLAGVTYEQYF
TRBV20-1,many,TRBD2,TRBJ2-3,TGCAGTGCTAGAGATCTTACGGGAGGGCCGACAGATACGCAGTATTTT,CSARDLTGGPTDTQYF
TRBV7-3,.,.,TRBJ2-7,TGTGCCAGCAGCTCCGGGAGCAATGAGCAGTACTTC,CASSSGSNEQYF
TRBV20-1,.,TRBD2,TRBJ2-3,TGCAGTGCTAGAGATGTAGGGACTAGCGGGGACTTAGGTCTGGGTGCGCAGTATTTT,CSARDVGTSGDLGLGAQYF
TRBV9,.,.,TRBJ1-4,TGTGCCAGCAGCGATGGACTTGGATCCCTTAATGAAAAACTGTTTTTT,CASSDGLGSLNEKLFF
TRBV4-1,.,.,TRBJ1-1,TGCGCCAGCAGCCAAGATCCGGACAGTAAGTTGAACACTGAAGCTTTCTTT,CASSQDPDSKLNTEAFF
TRBV6-1,few,.,TRBJ1-5,TGTGCCAGCAGTGTGGGGGTTTTCAGCAATCAGCCCCAGCATTTT,CASSVGVFSNQPQHF
TRBV11-2,few,TRBD1,TRBJ2-5,TGTGCCAGCAGCTTAGAGGGACAGGCTCACAATGAGCAGTACTTC,CASSLEGQAHNEQYF
TRBV5-1,.,.,TRBJ1-1,TGCGCCAGCAGCCTGCAGGGGAGTGAGACTGAAGCTTTCTTT,CASSLQGSETEAFF
TRBV20-1,many,TRBD1,TRBJ2-1,TGCAGTGCTAGGAGTGCGGACAGGGGAAACAATGAGCAGTTCTTC,CSARSADRGNNEQFF
TRBV6-5,.,.,TRBJ2-6,TGTGCCAGCAGTTACTCAGGGGACTCTGGGGCCAACGTCCTGACTTTC,CASSYSGDSGANVLTF
TRBV7-2,.,TRBD1,TRBJ1-2,TGTGCCAGCAGCTTAGCCCGAGGACAGGGGGCTGGCTATGGCTACACCTTC,CASSLARGQGAGYGYTF
TRBV6-2/TRBV6-3,.,.,TRBJ2-7,TGTGCCAGCAGCCGCGGAGGCCACGAGCAGTACTTC,CASSRGGHEQYF
TRBV5-1,many,TRBD2,TRBJ2-1,TGCGCCAGCAGCGTTAGCGGGAGTTGGAATGAGCAGTTCTTC,CASSVSGSWNEQFF
TRBV12-3/TRBV12-4,many,TRBD1,TRBJ2-5,TGTGCCAGCAGTTTATCGGGACAGAAAGAGACCCAGTACTTC,CASSLSGQKETQYF
TRBV12-3/TRBV12-4,.,.,TRBJ2-5,TGTGCCAGCAGGGCTCAGGTAGAGACCCAGTACTTC,CASRAQVETQYF
TRBV9,.,TRBD1,TRBJ2-4,TGTGCCAGCAGCCCGTCGACAGGGTCAAACATTCAGTACTTC,CASSPSTGSNIQYF
TRBV20-1,many,TRBD1,TRBJ2-1,TGCAGTGCTAGACCTCCGACAGGGGGGTCGCGTGAGCAGTTCTTC,CSARPPTGGSREQFF
TRBV20-1,.,.,TRBJ2-5,TGCAGTGCTAGCACCGTTAGCGAGACCCAGTACTTC,CSASTVSETQYF
TRBV29-1,many,.,TRBJ2-3,TGCAGCCTCCGGGACTCCTCCCTGGGTACGCAGTATTTT,CSLRDSSLGTQYF
TRBV7-2,.,.,TRBJ2-7,TGTGCCAGCAGCTTATTTACAACCTCCTACGAGCAGTACTTC,CASSLFTTSYEQYF
TRBV7-6,.,.,TRBJ2-2,TGTGCCAGCAGCTTTGAGGGCCGGGGTCCCGGGGAGCTGTTTTTT,CASSFEGRGPGELFF
TRBV19,many,.,TRBJ2-2,TGTGCCAGTAGTATATACAGCCCCGCCGGGGAGCTGTTTTTT,CASSIYSPAGELFF
TRBV12-3/TRBV12-4,once,TRBD2,TRBJ2-2,TGTGCCAGCAGTTTAGCCACTAGCGGCACCGGGGAGCTGTTTTTT,CASSLATSGTGELFF
TRBV10-3,.,TRBD2,TRBJ2-3,TGTGCCATAACTAGCGGCACAGATACGCAGTATTTT,CAITSGTDTQYF
TRBV4-3,.,.,TRBJ1-6,TGCGCCAGCAGCCAAGACGAGGGCGCGACCTATAATTCACCCCTCCACTTT,CASSQDEGATYNSPLHF
TRBV28,few,.,TRBJ2-1,TGTGCCAGCAGTTACCACCGTCCCCAGAATGAGCAGTTCTTC,CASSYHRPQNEQFF
TRBV7-9,few,.,TRBJ1-4,TGTGCCAGCAGCTCGTGGACAGCAACTAATGAAAAACTGTTTTTT,CASSSWTATNEKLFF